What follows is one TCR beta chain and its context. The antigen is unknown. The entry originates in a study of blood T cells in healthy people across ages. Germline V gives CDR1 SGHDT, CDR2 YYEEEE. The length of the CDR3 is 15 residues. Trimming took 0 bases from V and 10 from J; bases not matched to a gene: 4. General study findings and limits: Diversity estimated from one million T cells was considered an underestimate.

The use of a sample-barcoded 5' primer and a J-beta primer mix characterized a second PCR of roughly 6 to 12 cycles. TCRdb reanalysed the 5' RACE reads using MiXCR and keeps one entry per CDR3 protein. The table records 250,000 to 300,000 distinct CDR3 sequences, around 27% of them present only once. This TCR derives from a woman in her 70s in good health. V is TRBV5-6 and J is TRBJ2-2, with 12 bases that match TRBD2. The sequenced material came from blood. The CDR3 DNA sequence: TGTGCCAGCAGCTTGGCGACTAGCGGGAGCCCGGAGCTGTTTTTT. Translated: CASSLATSGSPELFF. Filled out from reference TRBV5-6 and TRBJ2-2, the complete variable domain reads DAGVTQSPTHLIKTRGQQVTLRCSPKSGHDTVSWYQQALGQGPQFIFQYYEEEERQRGNFPDRFSGHQFPNYSSELNVNALLLGDSALYLCASSLATSGSPELFFGEGSRLTVL.